This TCR beta chain was retrieved from a study of T cells expressing NK-cell markers. Notes on the study in general: Clones of NKG2C+ T cells that had expanded were of unclear HCMV specificity.

5'RACE template switching with UMIs produced the TCR beta cDNA. TCRdb reanalyzed the 5' RACE reads and collapses them to one entry per CDR3 protein, without DNA. The sample data list roughly 390,000 distinct CDR3 sequences. With regard to this clonotype: Its antigen is still unknown.

Germline-derived CDR1 and CDR2 are DFQATT and SNEGSKA (reference sequence). The CDR3 has 16 residues. The genes are TRBV20-1 and TRBJ1-3; lacking DNA, the TRBD1 call made by TCRdb goes unchecked. Sequenced material: blood T cells: a sorted CD56 or NKG2C T cell subset, CD4+ or CD8+ T cells, or bulk PBMC T cells (not recorded which). This receptor was taken from a man aged 18-70 years in good health. CDR3: CSARESRGQSGNTIYF.